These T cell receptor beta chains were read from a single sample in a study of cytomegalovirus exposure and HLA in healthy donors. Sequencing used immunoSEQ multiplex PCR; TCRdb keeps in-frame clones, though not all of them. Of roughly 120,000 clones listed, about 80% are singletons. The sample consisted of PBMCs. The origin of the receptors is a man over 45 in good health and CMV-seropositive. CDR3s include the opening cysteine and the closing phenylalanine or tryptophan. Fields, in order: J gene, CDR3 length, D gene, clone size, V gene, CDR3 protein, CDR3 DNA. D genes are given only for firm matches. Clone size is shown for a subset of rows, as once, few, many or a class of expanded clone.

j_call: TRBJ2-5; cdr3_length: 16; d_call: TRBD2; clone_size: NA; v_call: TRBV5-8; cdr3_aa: CASSPRARGDQETQYF; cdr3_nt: TGTGCCAGCAGCCCTAGAGCGCGGGGGGACCAAGAGACCCAGTACTTC
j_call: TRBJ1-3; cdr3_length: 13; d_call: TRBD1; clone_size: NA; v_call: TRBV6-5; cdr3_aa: CASRGGDGNTIYF; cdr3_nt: TGTGCCAGCAGAGGGGGCGATGGAAACACCATATATTTT
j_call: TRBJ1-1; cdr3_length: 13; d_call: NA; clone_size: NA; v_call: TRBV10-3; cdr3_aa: CAIKTAENTEAFF; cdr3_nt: TGTGCCATCAAGACAGCCGAAAACACTGAAGCTTTCTTT
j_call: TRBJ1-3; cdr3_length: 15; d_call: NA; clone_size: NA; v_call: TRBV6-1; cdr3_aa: CASSESDRRPDTIYF; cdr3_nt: TGTGCCAGCAGTGAATCTGACAGGAGACCAGACACCATATATTTT
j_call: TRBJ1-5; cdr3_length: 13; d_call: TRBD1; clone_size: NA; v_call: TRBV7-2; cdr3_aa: CATRQGSNQPQHF; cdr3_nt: TGTGCCACCCGACAGGGAAGCAATCAGCCCCAGCATTTT
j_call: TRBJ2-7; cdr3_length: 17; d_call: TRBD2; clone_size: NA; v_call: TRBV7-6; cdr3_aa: CASSLGTSGRTTHEQYF; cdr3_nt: TGTGCCAGCAGCTTAGGGACTAGCGGGAGAACGACCCACGAGCAGTACTTC
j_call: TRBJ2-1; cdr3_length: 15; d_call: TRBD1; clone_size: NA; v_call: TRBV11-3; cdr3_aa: CASSLDRGAYNEQFF; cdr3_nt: TGTGCCAGCAGCTTGGACAGGGGCGCCTACAATGAGCAGTTCTTC
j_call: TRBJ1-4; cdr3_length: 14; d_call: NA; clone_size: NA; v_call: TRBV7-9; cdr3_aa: CASSLGGINEKLFF; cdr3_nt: TGTGCCAGCAGCTTAGGAGGGATTAATGAAAAACTGTTTTTT
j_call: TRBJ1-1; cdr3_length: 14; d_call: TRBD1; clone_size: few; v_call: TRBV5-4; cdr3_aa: CASSQGQGDTEAFF; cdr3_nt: TGTGCCAGCAGCCAGGGACAGGGGGACACTGAAGCTTTCTTT
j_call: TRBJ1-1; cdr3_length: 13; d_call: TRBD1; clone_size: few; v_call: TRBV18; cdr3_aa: CASSPQGDTEAFF; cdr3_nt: TGTGCCAGCTCACCCCAGGGGGACACTGAAGCTTTCTTT
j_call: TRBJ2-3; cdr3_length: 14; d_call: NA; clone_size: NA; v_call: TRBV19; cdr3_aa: CASRTLGREDTQYF; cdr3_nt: TGTGCCAGTAGGACCCTGGGCCGGGAAGATACGCAGTATTTT
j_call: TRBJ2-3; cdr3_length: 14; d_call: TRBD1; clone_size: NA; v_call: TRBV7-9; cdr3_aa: CASSTRGQADTQYF; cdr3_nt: TGTGCCAGCAGCACGAGGGGACAGGCAGATACGCAGTATTTT
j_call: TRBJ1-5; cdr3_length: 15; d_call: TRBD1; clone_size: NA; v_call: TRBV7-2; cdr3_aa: CASTPGGAGNQPQHF; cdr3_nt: TGTGCCAGCACCCCAGGGGGCGCGGGGAATCAGCCCCAGCATTTT
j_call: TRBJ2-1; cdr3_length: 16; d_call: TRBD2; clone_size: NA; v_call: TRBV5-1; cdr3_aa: CASSSSGRGDGDEQFF; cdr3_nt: TGCGCCAGCAGCTCTAGCGGGCGGGGAGATGGAGATGAGCAGTTCTTC
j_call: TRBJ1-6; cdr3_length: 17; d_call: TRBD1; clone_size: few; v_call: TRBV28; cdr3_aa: CASSPPRGPGYNSPLHF; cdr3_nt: TGTGCCAGCAGTCCCCCAAGGGGGCCTGGTTATAATTCACCCCTCCACTTT
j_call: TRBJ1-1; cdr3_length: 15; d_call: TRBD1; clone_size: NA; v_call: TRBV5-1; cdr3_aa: CASSPRTGANTEAFF; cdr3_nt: TGCGCCAGCAGCCCCAGGACAGGGGCGAACACTGAAGCTTTCTTT
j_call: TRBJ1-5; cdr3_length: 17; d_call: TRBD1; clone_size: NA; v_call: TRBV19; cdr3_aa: CASSTGQGAWVGQPQHF; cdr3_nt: TGTGCCAGTAGTACGGGACAGGGGGCTTGGGTAGGTCAGCCCCAGCATTTT
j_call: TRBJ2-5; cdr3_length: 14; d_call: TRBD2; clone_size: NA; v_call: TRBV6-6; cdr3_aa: CATSSGGARETQYF; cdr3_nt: TGTGCCACCTCAAGCGGGGGGGCCCGGGAGACCCAGTACTTC
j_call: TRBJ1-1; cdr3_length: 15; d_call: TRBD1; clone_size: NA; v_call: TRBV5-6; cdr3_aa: CASSSWTGGNTEAFF; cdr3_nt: TGTGCCAGCAGCTCATGGACAGGGGGAAACACTGAAGCTTTCTTT
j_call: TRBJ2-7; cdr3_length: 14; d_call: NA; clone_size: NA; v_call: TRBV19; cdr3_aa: CASSIDPGSYEQYF; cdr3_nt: TGTGCCAGTAGTATAGATCCGGGCTCCTACGAGCAGTACTTC
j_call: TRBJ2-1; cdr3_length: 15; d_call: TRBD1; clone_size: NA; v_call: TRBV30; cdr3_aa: CAWSPGQGPYNEQFF; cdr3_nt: TGTGCCTGGAGTCCGGGACAGGGGCCCTACAATGAGCAGTTCTTC
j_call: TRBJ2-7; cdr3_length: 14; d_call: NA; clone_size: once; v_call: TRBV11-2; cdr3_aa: CASSPQPGIYEQYF; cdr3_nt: TGTGCCAGCAGCCCCCAGCCGGGGATCTACGAGCAGTACTTC
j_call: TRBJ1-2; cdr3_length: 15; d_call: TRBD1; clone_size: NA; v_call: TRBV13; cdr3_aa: CASSSQGAPNYGYTF; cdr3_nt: TGTGCCAGCAGTTCACAGGGGGCTCCAAACTATGGCTACACCTTC
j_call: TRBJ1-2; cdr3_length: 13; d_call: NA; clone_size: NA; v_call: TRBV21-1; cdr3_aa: CASRPDRSYGYTF; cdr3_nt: TGTGCCAGCAGGCCAGACAGAAGCTATGGCTACACCTTC
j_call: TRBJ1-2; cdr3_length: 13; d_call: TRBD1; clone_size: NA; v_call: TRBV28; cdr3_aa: CATWDSERYGYTF; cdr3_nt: TGTGCCACCTGGGACAGTGAACGCTATGGCTACACCTTC
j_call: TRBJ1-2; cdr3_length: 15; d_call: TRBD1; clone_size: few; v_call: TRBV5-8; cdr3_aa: CASSLGDRGSYGYTF; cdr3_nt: TGTGCCAGCAGCTTGGGGGACAGGGGAAGCTATGGCTACACCTTC
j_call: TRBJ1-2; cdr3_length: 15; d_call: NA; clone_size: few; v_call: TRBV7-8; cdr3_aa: CASSLAAGGDYGYTF; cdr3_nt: TGTGCCAGCAGCTTAGCGGCTGGGGGCGACTATGGCTACACCTTC
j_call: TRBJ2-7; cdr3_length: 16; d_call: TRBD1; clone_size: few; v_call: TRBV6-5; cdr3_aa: CASSSHGQGVYYEQYF; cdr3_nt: TGTGCCAGCAGTTCCCACGGACAGGGGGTATACTACGAGCAGTACTTC
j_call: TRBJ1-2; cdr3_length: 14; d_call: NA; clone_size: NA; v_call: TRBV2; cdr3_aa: CASKKEGRTYGYTF; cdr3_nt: TGTGCCAGCAAAAAGGAGGGGCGTACCTATGGCTACACCTTC
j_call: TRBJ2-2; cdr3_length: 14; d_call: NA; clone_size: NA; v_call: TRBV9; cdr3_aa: CASSVAGVTGELFF; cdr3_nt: TGTGCCAGCAGCGTAGCCGGGGTCACCGGGGAGCTGTTTTTT
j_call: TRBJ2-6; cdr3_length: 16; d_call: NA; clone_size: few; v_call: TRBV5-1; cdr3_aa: CASSPTSGVGANVLTF; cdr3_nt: TGCGCCAGCAGCCCGACGTCCGGGGTCGGGGCCAACGTCCTGACTTTC
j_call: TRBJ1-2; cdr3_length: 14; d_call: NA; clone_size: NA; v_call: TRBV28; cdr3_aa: CASSLGFGSNGYTF; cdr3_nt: TGTGCCAGCAGTTTGGGGTTTGGGAGTAATGGCTACACCTTC
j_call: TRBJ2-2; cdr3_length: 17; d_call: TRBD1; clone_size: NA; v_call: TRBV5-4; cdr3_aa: CASSLPPGTGNTGELFF; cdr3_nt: TGTGCCAGCAGCCTGCCCCCCGGGACAGGGAACACCGGGGAGCTGTTTTTT
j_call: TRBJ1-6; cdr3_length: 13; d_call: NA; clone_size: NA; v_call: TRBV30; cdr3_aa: CAGDPGFGSPLHF; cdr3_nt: TGTGCCGGAGACCCGGGGTTTGGTTCACCCCTCCACTTT
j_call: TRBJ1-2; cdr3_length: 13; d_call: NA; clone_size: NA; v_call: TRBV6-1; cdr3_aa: CASSEAPRWGYTF; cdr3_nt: TGTGCCAGCAGTGAAGCTCCGAGATGGGGCTACACCTTC
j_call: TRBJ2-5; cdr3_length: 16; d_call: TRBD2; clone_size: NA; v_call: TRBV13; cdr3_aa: CASSRLSGGALETQYF; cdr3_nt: TGTGCCAGCAGCAGACTAAGCGGGGGGGCCCTTGAGACCCAGTACTTC
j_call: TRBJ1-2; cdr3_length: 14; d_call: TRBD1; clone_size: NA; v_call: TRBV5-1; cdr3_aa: CASSPGQGSDGYTF; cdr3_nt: TGCGCCAGCAGCCCGGGACAGGGGAGTGATGGCTACACCTTC
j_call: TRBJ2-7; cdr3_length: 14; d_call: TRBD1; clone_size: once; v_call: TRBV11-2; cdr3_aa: CASSARQGSYEQYF; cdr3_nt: TGTGCCAGCAGCGCAAGACAGGGATCCTACGAGCAGTACTTC
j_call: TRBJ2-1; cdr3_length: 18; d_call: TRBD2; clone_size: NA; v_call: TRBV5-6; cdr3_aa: CASSLGTSGSTGYNEQFF; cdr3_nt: TGTGCCAGCAGCTTAGGGACTAGCGGGAGTACGGGATACAATGAGCAGTTCTTC
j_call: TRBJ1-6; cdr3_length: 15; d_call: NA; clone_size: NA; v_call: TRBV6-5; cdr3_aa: CASSHRTANNSPLHF; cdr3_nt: TGTGCCAGCAGTCACAGGACGGCAAATAATTCACCCCTCCACTTT
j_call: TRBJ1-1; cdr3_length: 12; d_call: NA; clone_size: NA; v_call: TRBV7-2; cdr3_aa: CASSPNRFEAFF; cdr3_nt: TGTGCCAGCAGCCCCAACAGGTTTGAAGCTTTCTTT
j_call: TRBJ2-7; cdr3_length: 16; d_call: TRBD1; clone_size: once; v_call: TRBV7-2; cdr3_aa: CASSLDLPGQGYEQYF; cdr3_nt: TGTGCCAGCAGCTTAGACTTACCGGGACAGGGCTACGAGCAGTACTTC
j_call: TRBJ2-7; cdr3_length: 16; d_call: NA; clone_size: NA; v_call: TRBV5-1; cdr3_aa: CASSLGTLGPNYEQYF; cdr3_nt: TGCGCCAGCAGCCTGGGGACGCTGGGGCCAAATTACGAGCAGTACTTC
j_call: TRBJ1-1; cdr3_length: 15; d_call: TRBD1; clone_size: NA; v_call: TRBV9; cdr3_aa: CASSLQGTVNTEAFF; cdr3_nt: TGTGCCAGCAGCCTACAGGGGACAGTGAACACTGAAGCTTTCTTT
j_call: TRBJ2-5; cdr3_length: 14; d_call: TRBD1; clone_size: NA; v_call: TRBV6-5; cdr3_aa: CASSLGQGGEEQYF; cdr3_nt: TGTGCCAGCAGCCTGGGACAGGGGGGTGAGGAGCAGTACTTC
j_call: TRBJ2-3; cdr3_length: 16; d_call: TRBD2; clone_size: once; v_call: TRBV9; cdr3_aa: CASSVGTSGSTDTQYF; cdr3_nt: TGTGCCAGCAGCGTCGGGACTAGCGGGAGCACAGATACGCAGTATTTT
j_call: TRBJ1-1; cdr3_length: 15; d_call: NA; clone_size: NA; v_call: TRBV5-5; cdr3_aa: CASSLDSGGVSYAFF; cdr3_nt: TGTGCCAGCAGCTTGGACTCGGGGGGGGTTTCGTATGCTTTCTTT
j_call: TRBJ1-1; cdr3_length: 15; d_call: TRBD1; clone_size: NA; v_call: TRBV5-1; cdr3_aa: CASSRGQGGGTEAFF; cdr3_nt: TGCGCCAGCAGCAGGGGACAGGGCGGGGGCACTGAAGCTTTCTTT